This T cell receptor beta chain emerged from a study of TIL therapy for anti-PD-1-resistant metastatic lung cancer. This was the immunoSEQ v3 assay. Repertoires were generated with immunoSEQ multiplex PCR, while TCRdb's copy carries only in-frame clones and drops some. In the table there are tens of thousands of clones, around 80% of which are singletons. Time point of the sample: pre-treatment sample, taken before nivolumab and TIL therapy. The source material was blood, sampled at baseline. This TCR came from a man between 65 and 85 years old with non-small cell lung cancer.

The CDR3 DNA is TGTGCCAGCAGCTTAGATTCCCTAAGCACAGATACGCAGTATTTT. This codes for CASSLDSLSTDTQYF. The chain couples TRBV11-2 to TRBJ2-3; D is unresolved. The CDR3 has 15 residues. The germline gives CDR1 SGHAT, CDR2 FQNNGV. Trimming removed 0 bases at V and 0 bases at J, with 7 bases between.